This TCR beta chain was recorded in a study of cytomegalovirus exposure and HLA in healthy donors. The PCR used 60 Vbeta and 13 Jbeta primers. The repertoire was sequenced with immunoSEQ multiplex PCR; TCRdb's copy has only in-frame clones and lacks some. This sample has under 250,000 clones; 70% to 85% occur once, and the top ten carry roughly 1.6%. This CDR3 spans 16 amino acids. Trimming cost V 0 bases and J 0 bases, with 9 bases left between them. Germline V gene lookup returns CDR1 MNHEY and CDR2 SMNVEV (reference sequence). The sequencing input was PBMCs. This TCR came from a man between 45 and 60 years old in good health and CMV-seronegative. The chain is built from TRBV27 and TRBJ1-5; D is unresolved. The CDR3 region is CASSLSGRYSNQPQHF. In DNA form, the CDR3 reads TGTGCCAGCAGTTTATCTGGGAGGTATAGCAATCAGCCCCAGCATTTT.